This entry lists 20 T cell receptor beta chains sequenced from one sample in a study of CDR3 diversity in severe acne. One entry per CDR3 protein, called by TCRdb with MiXCR from the PCR reads. This sample has about 97,000 distinct CDR3 sequences, with roughly half found just once. Sequencing was done on a sample of blood. These receptors were obtained from a male donor with acne.

V usage is TRBV7-2 and J usage is TRBJ2-7, with 10 bases matching TRBD1. Germline trimming cut 5 bases from V and 2 bases from J; bases unmatched to any gene: 21. Germline CDR1 and CDR2: SGHTA and FQGNSA. The length of the CDR3 is 20 residues. CDR3 sequence: CASSRRALTQRTGGTYEQYF. CDR3 bases: TGTGCCAGCAGCCGGAGAGCTTTGACCCAACGGACAGGGGGGACCTACGAGCAGTACTTC. Complete variable domain (other parts from reference TRBV7-2 and TRBJ2-7): GAGVSQSPSNKVTEKGKDVELRCDPISGHTALYWYRQSLGQGLEFLIYFQGNSAPDKSGLPSDRFSAERTGGSVSTLTIQRTQQEDSAVYLCASSRRALTQRTGGTYEQYFGPGTRLTVT.

The chain combines TRBV5-6 with TRBJ2-7, with a weak D call TRBD1 (5 bases). V lost 2 bases, J lost 2 bases, and 14 bases lay in between. CDR3 length: 15 amino acids. The V gene's germline CDR1 is SGHDT and CDR2 YYEEEE. The CDR3 sequence: CASSFMDIPPYEQYF. For the CDR3, the DNA is TGTGCCAGCAGCTTCATGGACATTCCCCCCTACGAGCAGTACTTC. Full variable domain (remainder filled in from reference TRBV5-6 and TRBJ2-7): DAGVTQSPTHLIKTRGQQVTLRCSPKSGHDTVSWYQQALGQGPQFIFQYYEEEERQRGNFPDRFSGHQFPNYSSELNVNALLLGDSALYLCASSFMDIPPYEQYFGPGTRLTVT.

This clonotype was counted ten times or more. The genes are TRBV6-4 and TRBJ1-1; the D gene is possibly TRBD1 (5 bases). CDR3 length: 13 amino acids. Trimming left V 4 bases short and J 3 bases short, with 9 bases between. Germline V gives CDR1 MRHNA, CDR2 SNTAGT. The CDR3 reads CASSATEYTEAFF. In nucleotides, the CDR3 is TGTGCCAGCAGTGCGACAGAGTACACTGAAGCTTTCTTT.

The chain combines TRBV19 with TRBJ1-5; 8 bases align to TRBD1. The V gene's germline CDR1 is LNHDA and CDR2 SQIVND (reference sequence). V shed 7 bases and J 6 bases; nucleotides not matched to a gene: 8. The CDR3 sequence is 14 residues long. CDR3 sequence reads: CASTDGQGFQPQHF. Written as DNA, the CDR3 is TGTGCCAGTACCGATGGACAGGGTTTTCAGCCCCAGCATTTT.

The chain is built from TRBV6-1 and TRBJ1-4, with D unclear. The CDR3 consists of 16 residues. Germline V gene sequence: CDR1 MNHNS, CDR2 SASEGT. V shed 2 bases and J shed 5 bases, with 15 bases lying between them. CDR3 loop: CASSEFRRRENEKLFF. CDR3 nucleotides: TGTGCCAGCAGTGAATTCCGGAGGAGGGAGAATGAAAAACTGTTTTTT.

This clonotype came up once. A single base separates this from a much larger clone, so it may be a read error. The rearrangement joins TRBV5-1 to TRBJ2-3, with 7 bases that match TRBD1. This CDR3 has 17 amino acids. Looked up from germline, CDR1 is SGHRS and CDR2 is YFSETQ. As DNA, the CDR3 is TGCGCCAGCAGCTCGACCTTAGCGTCAGGGGGAACCGATATGCAGTATTTT. Residues: CASSSTLASGGTDMQYF.

This clonotype appeared a single time. No conserved phenylalanine or tryptophan ends this CDR3, so it is likely a read error. No DNA is shown, since the ends of the CDR3 on it are uncertain; the CDR3 is the one TCRdb lists. The V call is TRBV15, the J call TRBJ2-7. The CDR3 extends over 9 residues, inclusive of both ends. CDR1 and CDR2 from the germline V gene are LNHNV and YYDKDF (reference sequence). The CDR3 reads CATSINQYS.

This chain links TRBV4-3 with TRBJ2-7, with D possibly TRBD1 on 6 matching bases. Germline V gives CDR1 LGHNA, CDR2 YSLEER. The CDR3 has 14 amino acids. V gave up 2 bases and J gave up 2 bases, with 10 bases separating them. CDR3 protein: CASSQRGSPYEQYF. Written as DNA, the CDR3 is TGCGCCAGCAGCCAAAGGGGGAGCCCCTACGAGCAGTACTTC.

This clonotype was seen a handful of times. V usage is TRBV28 and J usage is TRBJ2-7; TRBD1 agrees at 8 bases. Germline V gene lookup returns CDR1 MDHEN and CDR2 SYDVKM. V was pared by 0 bases and J by 2 bases, with 9 bases of the junction left unmatched. This CDR3 region has 17 residues. The CDR3 region has the DNA TGTGCCAGCAGTTTATGGGGCTACAGGGGGATACCCTACGAGCAGTACTTC. It specifies CASSLWGYRGIPYEQYF.

In regard to this clonotype: The junction shows a germline mismatch at one end, possibly a read error. The V gene is TRBV15, the J gene TRBJ1-1; D unclear. The CDR3 has 11 residues. Germline CDR1 is LNHNV and CDR2 is YYDKDF (reference sequence). CDR3 loop: CAASSNTEASF. CDR3 in DNA: TGTGCCGCGTCCTCGAACACTGAAGCTTCCTTT.

This clonotype appeared many times. V usage is TRBV15 and J usage is TRBJ1-3; D is uncertain. Germline V CDR1 and CDR2: LNHNV, YYDKDF (reference sequence). This CDR3 region has 15 residues. The V and J ends lost 5 bases and 0 bases respectively, with 11 bases between them. CDR3 DNA: TGTGCCACCAGCGACTACAGCGACTCTGGAAACACCATATATTTT. This translates into CATSDYSDSGNTIYF.

In regard to this clonotype: An end of the junction differs from the germline gene, which may be a read error. The rearrangement joins TRBV7-9 to TRBJ2-2; no clear D. The germline CDR1 and CDR2 sequences are SEHNR and FQNEAQ (reference sequence). This CDR3 comprises 17 residues. Written as DNA, the CDR3 is TGTGCTAGCAGCTTAGAAAACCTGGGCGCGAACACCGGGGAGCTGTTTTTT. Its translation: CASSLENLGANTGELFF.

This clonotype appeared many times. The V gene is TRBV5-1, the J gene TRBJ1-3, with unresolved D. CDR1 is SGHRS and CDR2 is YFSETQ in the germline V gene. This CDR3 comprises 14 residues. Trimming pared 0 bases from V and 1 base from J, leaving 5 bases between. In DNA form, the CDR3 reads TGCGCCAGCAGCTTGGACAGATCTGGAAACACCATATATTTT. Translating gives CASSLDRSGNTIYF.

The gene calls are TRBV6-1 and TRBJ1-5, with a weak D call TRBD1 (6 bases). Trimming removed 3 bases at V and 1 base at J, with 19 bases between. The CDR3 contains 18 residues. Germline values: CDR1 MNHNS, CDR2 SASEGT. The CDR3 loop reads CASSEGRQALWSNQPQHF. The CDR3 nucleotides read TGTGCCAGCAGTGAGGGTAGACAGGCCCTCTGGAGCAATCAGCCCCAGCATTTT.

A note on this clonotype: Being one base from a much bigger clone, this may be a read error. The rearrangement links TRBV6-4 to TRBJ2-1; 10 positions agree with TRBD2. This CDR3 spans 15 amino acids. Germline CDR1 reads MRHNA; CDR2 reads SNTAGT. CDR3 sequence: CASSDSLAGYNEQLF. The CDR3 nucleotides read TGTGCCAGCAGTGACTCACTAGCGGGATACAATGAGCAGCTCTTC.

There are many counts of this clonotype. V and J are TRBV7-3 and TRBJ2-2; TRBD1 matches 9 bases. The CDR3 spans 15 residues. With V trimmed by 8 bases and J by 5 bases, 9 bases remained unmatched. Germline assignment: CDR1 SGHTA and CDR2 FQGTGA. CDR3 region: CASRSGTGRTGELFF. CDR3 DNA: TGTGCCAGCCGATCCGGGACAGGGAGGACCGGGGAGCTGTTTTTT.

With regard to this clonotype: Because the CDR3 is missing its conserved closing phenylalanine or tryptophan, this is likely a read error. The chain employs TRBV2 and TRBJ2-5; TRBD2 agrees at 8 bases. CDR1 and CDR2 from the germline V gene are SNHLY and FYNNEI. After removal of 1 base from V and 1 base from J, the junction contained 2 bases not matched to a gene. CDR3 size: 15 residues. The CDR3 region is CASSEGAGGQETQYL. The CDR3 region has the DNA TGTGCCAGCAGTGAAGGGGCGGGAGGCCAAGAGACCCAGTACTTA.

V is TRBV25-1 and J is TRBJ2-5; D may be TRBD1 (6 bases). The CDR3 is 14 residues long. CDR1 and CDR2 from the germline V gene are MGHDK and SYGVNS. Trimming pared 7 bases from V and 5 bases from J, leaving 17 bases between. CDR3 amino acids: CASTEGGAWETQYF. For the CDR3, the DNA is TGTGCCAGCACCGAAGGGGGTGCTTGGGAGACCCAGTACTTC.

This clonotype is classed as medium-sized. The rearrangement links TRBV7-2 to TRBJ2-7, with D perhaps given as TRBD1 or TRBD2 (6 bases each). The CDR3 consists of 15 residues. Germline lookup yields CDR1 SGHTA and CDR2 FQGNSA. V shed 4 bases and J shed 6 bases, with 19 bases lying between them. The CDR3 DNA reads as TGTGCCAGCAGCTCCCGACGGGGGCTAGGAGCCGAGCAGTACTTC. This sequence encodes CASSSRRGLGAEQYF.

V gene TRBV29-1 combines with J gene TRBJ1-4; 9 positions agree with TRBD1. This CDR3 is 13 amino acids long. V gave up 8 bases and J gave up 7 bases; unmatched junction bases: 8. Germline assignment: CDR1 SQVTM and CDR2 ANQGSEA. The CDR3 region is CSITGGKGEKLFF. The DNA for the CDR3 is TGCAGCATTACAGGGGGCAAGGGTGAAAAACTGTTTTTT.